Below, 8 T cell receptor beta chains from the same sample are listed, as sequenced in a study of T cells in localized non-small cell lung cancer. Data came from immunoSEQ multiplex PCR; TCRdb stores just in-frame clones and leaves some out. The sample contains 60,000 or so clones, 80% to 90% of which appear only once. Sequencing used PBMCs, obtained before any cancer treatment. The receptors stem from a man aged 35 to 69 with stage II lung adenocarcinoma.

This chain connects TRBV14 to TRBJ1-4; 9 bases are shared with TRBD1. Germline values: CDR1 SGHDN, CDR2 FVKESK. The length of the CDR3 is 16 residues. V shed 0 bases and J 6 bases; nucleotides not matched to a gene: 5. The CDR3 loop is CASSQEPTGGYEKLFF. As DNA, the CDR3 is TGTGCCAGCAGCCAAGAACCGACAGGGGGATATGAAAAACTGTTTTTT.

This chain joins TRBV7-2 and TRBJ2-2, with TRBD2 matching 7 bases. This CDR3 contains 15 residues. Germline V CDR1 and CDR2: SGHTA, FQGNSA. J gave up 6 bases and V 1 base, and 5 bases lay outside the gene matches. The CDR3 DNA is TGTGCCAGCAGCTTAGAGCACCGGGGGGCCGGGGAGCTGTTTTTT. It codes for CASSLEHRGAGELFF.

This clone turned up a few times. The genes are TRBV5-1 and TRBJ1-1, with 7 bases matching TRBD1. The germline V gene encodes CDR1 SGHRS and CDR2 YFSETQ. The CDR3 is 13 residues long. Trimming took 5 bases from V and 1 from J; bases not matched to a gene: 2. This CDR3 reads CASRGQPNTEAFF. The CDR3 nucleotides are TGCGCCAGCAGGGGACAGCCGAACACTGAAGCTTTCTTT. Full variable domain (rest looked up from reference TRBV5-1 and TRBJ1-1): KAGVTQTPRYLIKTRGQQVTLSCSPISGHRSVSWYQQTPGQGLQFLFEYFSETQRNKGNFPGRFSGRQFSNSRSEMNVSTLELGDSALYLCASRGQPNTEAFFGQGTRLTVV.

V usage is TRBV16 and J usage is TRBJ1-5; unclear D gene. The ends were cut back, 6 bases at V and 4 bases at J, with 13 bases in the middle. Germline V gene data show CDR1 as KGHSY and CDR2 as FQNENV. The CDR3 runs to 14 residues. The CDR3 coding sequence is TGTGCCAGCAGTTTTCACCGGGGTAATCAGCCCCAGCATTTT. Its protein is CASSFHRGNQPQHF.

The V gene is TRBV30, the J gene TRBJ1-3, with D uncertain. The germline V gene has CDR1 GTSNPN and CDR2 SVGIG (reference sequence). V lost 0 bases and J lost 2, with 11 bases in between. CDR3 size: 15 residues. Here the CDR3 DNA reads TGTGCCTGGAGTGTAGAGGCCGGGACTGGAAACACCATATATTTT. Translating gives CAWSVEAGTGNTIYF.

The chain uses TRBV7-3 and TRBJ1-3; 7 positions agree with TRBD1. CDR1 SGHTA and CDR2 FQGTGA come from the germline V gene. This CDR3 comprises 15 residues. V lost 5 bases, J lost 2 bases, and 6 bases stayed unmatched. This chain's CDR3 is CASSPTGTAGNTIYF. CDR3 coding DNA: TGTGCCAGCAGCCCGACCGGGACAGCTGGAAACACCATATATTTT.

The table lists this clone with a few counts. This chain connects TRBV21-1 to TRBJ1-1. TRBV21-1 is labeled a pseudogene. The CDR3 contains 18 residues. The CDR3 loop reads CASSNRQRGPLPNTEAFF. CDR3 nucleotides: TGTGCCAGCAGCAACAGACAGCGCGGGCCCTTACCGAACACTGAAGCTTTCTTT.

The chain uses TRBV19 and TRBJ2-5; TRBD1 matches 11 bases. Germline values: CDR1 LNHDA, CDR2 SQIVND (reference sequence). V trimming: 4 bases; J trimming: 5 bases; junction bases outside the gene matches: 9. CDR3 length: 16 amino acids. This CDR3 is CASSTSRTGGGETQYF. The CDR3 DNA is TGTGCCAGTAGTACCTCCCGGACAGGGGGCGGGGAGACCCAGTACTTC.